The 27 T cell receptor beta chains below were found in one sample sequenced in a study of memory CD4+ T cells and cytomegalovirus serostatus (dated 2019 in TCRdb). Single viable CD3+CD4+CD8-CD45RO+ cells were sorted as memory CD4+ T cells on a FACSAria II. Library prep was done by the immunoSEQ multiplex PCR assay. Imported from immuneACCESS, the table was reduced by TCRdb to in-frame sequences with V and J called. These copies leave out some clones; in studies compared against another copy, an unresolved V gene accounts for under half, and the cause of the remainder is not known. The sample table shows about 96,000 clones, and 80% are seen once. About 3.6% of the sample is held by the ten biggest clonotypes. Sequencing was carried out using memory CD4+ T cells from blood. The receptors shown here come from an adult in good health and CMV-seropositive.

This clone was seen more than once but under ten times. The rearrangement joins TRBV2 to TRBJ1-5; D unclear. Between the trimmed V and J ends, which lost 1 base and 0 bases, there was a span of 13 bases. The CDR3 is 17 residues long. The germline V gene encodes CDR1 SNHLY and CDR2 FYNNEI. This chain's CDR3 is CASSEVLRLYSNQPQHF. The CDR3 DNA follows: TGTGCCAGCAGTGAAGTTTTACGGCTGTATAGCAATCAGCCCCAGCATTTT.

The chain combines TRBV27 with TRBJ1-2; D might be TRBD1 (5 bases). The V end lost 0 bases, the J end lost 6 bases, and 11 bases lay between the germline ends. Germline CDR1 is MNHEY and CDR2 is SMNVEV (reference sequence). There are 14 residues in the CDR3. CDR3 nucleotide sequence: TGTGCCAGCAGTTTATCGTTTGAAGGGGATGGCTACACCTTC. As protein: CASSLSFEGDGYTF.

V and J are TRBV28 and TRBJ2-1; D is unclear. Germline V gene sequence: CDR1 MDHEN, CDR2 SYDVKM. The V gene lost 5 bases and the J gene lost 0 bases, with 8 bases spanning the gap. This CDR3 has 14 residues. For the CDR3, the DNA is TGTGCCAGCAGTCCGTGGGGCTCCTACAATGAGCAGTTCTTC. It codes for CASSPWGSYNEQFF.

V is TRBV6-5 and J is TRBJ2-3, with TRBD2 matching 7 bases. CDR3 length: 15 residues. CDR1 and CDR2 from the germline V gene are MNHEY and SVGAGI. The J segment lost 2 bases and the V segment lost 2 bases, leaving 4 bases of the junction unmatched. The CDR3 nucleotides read TGTGCCAGCAGTTACGGGGCGGGAGCCACAGATACGCAGTATTTT. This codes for CASSYGAGATDTQYF.

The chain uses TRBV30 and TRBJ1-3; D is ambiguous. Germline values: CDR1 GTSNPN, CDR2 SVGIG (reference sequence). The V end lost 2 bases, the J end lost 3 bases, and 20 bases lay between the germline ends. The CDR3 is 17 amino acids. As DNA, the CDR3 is TGTGCCTGGAGTACGCGTCCGGTAAAAGCGGTTGGAAACACCATATATTTT. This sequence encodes CAWSTRPVKAVGNTIYF.

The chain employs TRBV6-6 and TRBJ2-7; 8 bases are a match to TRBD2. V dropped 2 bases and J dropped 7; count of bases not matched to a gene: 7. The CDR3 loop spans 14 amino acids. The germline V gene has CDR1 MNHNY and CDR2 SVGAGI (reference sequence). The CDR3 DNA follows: TGTGCCAGCAGTTACGGGGGTAGCGGGAAAGAGCAGTACTTC. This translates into CASSYGGSGKEQYF.

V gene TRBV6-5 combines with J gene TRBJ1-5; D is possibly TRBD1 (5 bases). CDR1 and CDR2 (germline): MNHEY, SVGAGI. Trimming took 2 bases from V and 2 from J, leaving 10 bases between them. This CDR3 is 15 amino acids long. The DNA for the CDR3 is TGTGCCAGCAGTTACGGGCAGGGTGGCAATCAGCCCCAGCATTTT. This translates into CASSYGQGGNQPQHF.

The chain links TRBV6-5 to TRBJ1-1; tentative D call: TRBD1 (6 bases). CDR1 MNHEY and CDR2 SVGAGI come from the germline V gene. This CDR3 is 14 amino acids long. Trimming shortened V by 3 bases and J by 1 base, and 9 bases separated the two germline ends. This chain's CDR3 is CASSYQDRNTEAFF. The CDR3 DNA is TGTGCCAGCAGTTATCAGGACAGGAACACTGAAGCTTTCTTT.

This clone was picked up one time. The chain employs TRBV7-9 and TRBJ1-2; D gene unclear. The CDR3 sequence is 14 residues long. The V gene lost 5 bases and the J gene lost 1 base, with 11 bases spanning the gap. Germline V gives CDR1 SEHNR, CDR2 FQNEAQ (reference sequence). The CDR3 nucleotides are TGTGCCAGCAGCCTCCCCGGGAGTAACTATGGCTACACCTTC. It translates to CASSLPGSNYGYTF.

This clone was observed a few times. CDR3 amino acids: CASSYSSRLPLNEQYF. CDR3 nucleotide sequence: TGTGCCAGCAGTTACTCGAGTAGACTCCCTCTAAACGAGCAGTACTTC. The chain carries TRBV6-6 and TRBJ2-7; D is unclear. The CDR3 loop spans 16 amino acids. Trimming left V 0 bases short and J 5 bases short, with 17 bases between. Looked up from germline, CDR1 is MNHNY and CDR2 is SVGAGI (reference sequence).

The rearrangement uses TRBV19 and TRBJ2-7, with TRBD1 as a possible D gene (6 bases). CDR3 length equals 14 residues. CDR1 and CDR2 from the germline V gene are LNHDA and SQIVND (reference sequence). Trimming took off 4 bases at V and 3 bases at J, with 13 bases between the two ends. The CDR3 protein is CASSTTGSIYEQYF. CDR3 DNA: TGTGCCAGTAGTACGACAGGATCTATCTACGAGCAGTACTTC.

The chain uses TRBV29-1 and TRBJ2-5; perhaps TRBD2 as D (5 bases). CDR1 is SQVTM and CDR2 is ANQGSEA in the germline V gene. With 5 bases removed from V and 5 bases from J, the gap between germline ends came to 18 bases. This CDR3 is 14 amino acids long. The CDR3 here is CSVLRNQRWETQYF. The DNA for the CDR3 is TGCAGCGTTCTTAGGAATCAGCGGTGGGAGACCCAGTACTTC.

The CDR3 reads CASSPSIAGEQFF. CDR3 bases: TGTGCCAGCTCACCGTCTATAGCGGGTGAGCAGTTCTTC. The chain couples TRBV18 to TRBJ2-1; 7 nucleotides line up with TRBD2. Germline assignment: CDR1 KGHSH and CDR2 LQKENI. The CDR3 has 13 residues. The junction had 5 bases not matched to a gene; V was cut back by 3 bases and J by 9 bases.

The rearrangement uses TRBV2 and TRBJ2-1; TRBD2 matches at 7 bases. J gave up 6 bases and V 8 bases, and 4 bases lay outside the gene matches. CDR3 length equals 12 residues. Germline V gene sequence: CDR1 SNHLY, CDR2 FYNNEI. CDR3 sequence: CASGRAGNEQFF. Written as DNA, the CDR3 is TGTGCCAGCGGGAGGGCGGGCAATGAGCAGTTCTTC.

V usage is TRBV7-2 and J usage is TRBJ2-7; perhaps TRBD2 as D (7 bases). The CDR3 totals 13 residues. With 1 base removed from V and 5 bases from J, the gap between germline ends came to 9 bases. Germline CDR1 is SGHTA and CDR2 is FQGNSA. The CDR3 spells CASSLGGGNEQYF. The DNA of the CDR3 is TGTGCCAGCAGCTTAGGGGGGGGCAACGAGCAGTACTTC.

CDR3 in DNA: TGTGCCAGCAGTGCCACAGGTGACTATGGCTACACCTTC. This translates into CASSATGDYGYTF. J is TRBJ1-2 and V is TRBV6-4, with D possibly matching TRBD1 (5 bases). The CDR3 loop spans 13 amino acids. With 4 bases removed from V and 3 bases from J, the gap between germline ends came to 9 bases. CDR1 and CDR2 from the germline V gene are MRHNA and SNTAGT.

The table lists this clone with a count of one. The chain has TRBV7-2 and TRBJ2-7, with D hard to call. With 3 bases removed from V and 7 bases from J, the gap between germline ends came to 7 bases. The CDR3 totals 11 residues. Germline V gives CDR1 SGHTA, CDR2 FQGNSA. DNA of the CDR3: TGTGCCAGCAGCTTTGTTGGGGAGCAGTACTTC. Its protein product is CASSFVGEQYF.

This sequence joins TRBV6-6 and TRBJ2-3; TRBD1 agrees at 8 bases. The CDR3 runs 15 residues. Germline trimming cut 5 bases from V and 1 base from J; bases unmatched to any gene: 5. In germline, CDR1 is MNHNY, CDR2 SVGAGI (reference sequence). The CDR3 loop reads CASSAGQGGTDTQYF. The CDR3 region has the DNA TGTGCCAGCAGTGCCGGACAGGGCGGCACAGATACGCAGTATTTT.

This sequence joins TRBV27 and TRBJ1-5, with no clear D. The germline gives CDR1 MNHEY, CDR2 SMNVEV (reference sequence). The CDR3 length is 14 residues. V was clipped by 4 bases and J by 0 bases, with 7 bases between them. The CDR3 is CASSSLYSNQPQHF. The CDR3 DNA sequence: TGTGCCAGCAGTTCCCTTTATAGCAATCAGCCCCAGCATTTT.

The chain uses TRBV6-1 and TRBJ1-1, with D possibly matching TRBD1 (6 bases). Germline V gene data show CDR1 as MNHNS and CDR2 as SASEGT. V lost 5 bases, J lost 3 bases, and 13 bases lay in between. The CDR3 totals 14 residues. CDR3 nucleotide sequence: TGTGCCAGCAGTAAGACAGGTTTACACACTGAAGCTTTCTTT. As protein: CASSKTGLHTEAFF.

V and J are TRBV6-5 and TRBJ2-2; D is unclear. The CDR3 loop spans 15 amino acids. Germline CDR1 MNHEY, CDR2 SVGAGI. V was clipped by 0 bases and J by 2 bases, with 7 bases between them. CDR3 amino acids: CASSYSPINTGELFF. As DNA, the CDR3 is TGTGCCAGCAGTTACTCACCGATCAACACCGGGGAGCTGTTTTTT.

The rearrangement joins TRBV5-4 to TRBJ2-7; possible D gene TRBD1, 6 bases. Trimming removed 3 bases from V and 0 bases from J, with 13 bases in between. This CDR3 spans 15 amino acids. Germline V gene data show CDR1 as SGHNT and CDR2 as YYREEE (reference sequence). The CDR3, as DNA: TGTGCCAGCAGCTATTCTCGGGACAACTCCTACGAGCAGTACTTC. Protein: CASSYSRDNSYEQYF.

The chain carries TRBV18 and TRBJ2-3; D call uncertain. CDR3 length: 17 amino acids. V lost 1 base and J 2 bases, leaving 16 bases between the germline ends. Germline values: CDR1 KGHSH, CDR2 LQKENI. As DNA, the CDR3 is TGTGCCAGCTCACCACGGGCAGCCTCAGGATCCACAGATACGCAGTATTTT. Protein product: CASSPRAASGSTDTQYF.

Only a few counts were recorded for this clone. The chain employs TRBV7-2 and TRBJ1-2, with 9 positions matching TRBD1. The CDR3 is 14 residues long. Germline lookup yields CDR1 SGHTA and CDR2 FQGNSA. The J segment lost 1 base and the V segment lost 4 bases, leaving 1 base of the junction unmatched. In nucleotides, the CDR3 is TGTGCCAGCAGCTGGGACAGGGTTAACTATGGCTACACCTTC. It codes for CASSWDRVNYGYTF.

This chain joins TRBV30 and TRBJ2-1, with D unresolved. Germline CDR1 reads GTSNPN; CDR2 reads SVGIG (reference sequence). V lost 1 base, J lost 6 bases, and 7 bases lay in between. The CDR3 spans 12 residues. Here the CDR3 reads CAWSEQGNEQFF. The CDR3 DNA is TGTGCCTGGAGTGAACAAGGCAATGAGCAGTTCTTC.

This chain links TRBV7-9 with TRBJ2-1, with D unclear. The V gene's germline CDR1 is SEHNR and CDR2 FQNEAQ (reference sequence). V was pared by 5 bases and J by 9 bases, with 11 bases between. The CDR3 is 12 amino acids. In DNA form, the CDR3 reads TGTGCCAGCAGCCAGACCAAAGCTGAGCAGTTCTTC. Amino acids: CASSQTKAEQFF.

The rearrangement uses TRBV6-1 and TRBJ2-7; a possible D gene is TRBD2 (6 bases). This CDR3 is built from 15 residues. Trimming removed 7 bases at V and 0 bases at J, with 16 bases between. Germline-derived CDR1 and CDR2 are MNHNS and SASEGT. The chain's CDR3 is CASNSAGTSSYEQYF. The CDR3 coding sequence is TGTGCCAGCAATTCGGCGGGGACGAGCTCCTACGAGCAGTACTTC.